Given below is one T cell receptor (beta chain) in context. Its antigen is unknown. Nested PCRs (about 15 and 9 cycles, two total) were applied to TCRalpha and TCRbeta cDNA. TCRdb processed the 5' RACE reads again and assigns one entry to each CDR3 protein, with no DNA. This sample's clone table lists fewer than 550,000 distinct CDR3 sequences. The data originate from a study of monozygotic twins with inflammatory bowel disease. General study results and limits: Variability in patient repertoires may have come partly from differing immunosuppressive treatments. Differing T cell subtypes remained indistinguishable.

Germline lookup yields CDR1 DFQATT and CDR2 SNEGSKA (reference sequence). This CDR3 contains 14 residues. J is TRBJ1-2 and V is TRBV20-1. Sequenced sample: blood. This clonotype was sampled from a human donor with ulcerative colitis or Crohn's disease, or a healthy co-twin of an affected twin (not recorded which). CDR3 protein: CSARGQVIDYGYTF.